These T cell receptor beta chains were read from a single sample in a study of T cell responses to AZD1222 COVID-19 vaccine. Sequencing was performed with immunoSEQ multiplex PCR; in TCRdb, only in-frame clones are kept and a portion is missing. The sample consists of 110,000 to 150,000 clones, roughly 92% of them appearing once. The sequences come from peripheral blood, collected on day 0 of AZD1222 vaccination. The receptors derive from an adult in good health. Both conserved end residues are part of each CDR3. Fields, in order: V gene, J gene, CDR3 protein.

V gene: TRBV9
J gene: TRBJ1-2
CDR3 protein: CASSVLVGGGYTF

V gene: TRBV7-8
J gene: TRBJ1-1
CDR3 protein: CASSLGQGGVSEAFF

V gene: TRBV21-1
J gene: TRBJ1-2
CDR3 protein: CASSKGGAQVRGYTF

V gene: TRBV6-1
J gene: TRBJ1-1
CDR3 protein: CASSELGPNTEAFF

V gene: TRBV28
J gene: TRBJ1-4
CDR3 protein: CASSSIQGMRLFF

V gene: TRBV4-1
J gene: TRBJ2-5
CDR3 protein: CASSQDRGERETQYF

V gene: TRBV30
J gene: TRBJ2-7
CDR3 protein: CAWCPQGYEQYF

V gene: TRBV28
J gene: TRBJ2-1
CDR3 protein: CASSFGGNIYNEQFF

V gene: TRBV5-6
J gene: TRBJ1-4
CDR3 protein: CASSLAVEGEKLFF

V gene: TRBV10-1
J gene: TRBJ2-2
CDR3 protein: CASRLAGDTGELFF

V gene: TRBV5-1
J gene: TRBJ1-1
CDR3 protein: CASSPIDIQNTEAFF

V gene: TRBV19
J gene: TRBJ2-1
CDR3 protein: CASQDLGEQFF

V gene: TRBV6-4
J gene: TRBJ2-1
CDR3 protein: CASSYRGSGRGFYNEQFF

V gene: TRBV15
J gene: TRBJ2-7
CDR3 protein: CATSARQGFYEQYF

V gene: TRBV11-2
J gene: TRBJ1-6
CDR3 protein: CASSRTYNSPLHF

V gene: TRBV11-2
J gene: TRBJ2-1
CDR3 protein: CASSLDRAGGPYNEQFF

V gene: TRBV7-2
J gene: TRBJ1-3
CDR3 protein: CASRPSGARISGNTIYF

V gene: TRBV29-1
J gene: TRBJ2-7
CDR3 protein: CSVEAFGQGQGEQYF

V gene: TRBV11-2
J gene: TRBJ1-5
CDR3 protein: CASSSPGGINQPQHF

V gene: TRBV6-5
J gene: TRBJ2-1
CDR3 protein: CASTPGLAGGNEQFF

V gene: TRBV3-1/TRBV3-2
J gene: TRBJ2-7
CDR3 protein: CASSQAASGRLYEQYF

V gene: TRBV27
J gene: TRBJ2-1
CDR3 protein: CASLSLAVGNEQFF

V gene: TRBV2
J gene: TRBJ2-5
CDR3 protein: CASRNRAGSVQETQYF

V gene: TRBV12-5
J gene: TRBJ2-1
CDR3 protein: CASGLAGGDNEQFF

V gene: TRBV2
J gene: TRBJ2-3
CDR3 protein: CASNVGGTDTQYF